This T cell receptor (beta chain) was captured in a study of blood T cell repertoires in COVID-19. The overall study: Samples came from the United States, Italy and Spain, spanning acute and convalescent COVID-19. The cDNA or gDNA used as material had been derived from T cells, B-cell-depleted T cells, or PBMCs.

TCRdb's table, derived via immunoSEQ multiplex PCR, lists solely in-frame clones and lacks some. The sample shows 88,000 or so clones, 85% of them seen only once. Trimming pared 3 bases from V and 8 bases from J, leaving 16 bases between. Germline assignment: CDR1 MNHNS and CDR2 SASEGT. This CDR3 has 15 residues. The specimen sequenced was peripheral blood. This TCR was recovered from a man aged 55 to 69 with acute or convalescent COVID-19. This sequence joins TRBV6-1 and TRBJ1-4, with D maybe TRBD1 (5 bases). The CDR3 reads CASSELRGAKEKLFF. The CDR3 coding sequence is TGTGCCAGCAGTGAGTTGCGGGGCGCGAAGGAAAAACTGTTTTTT.